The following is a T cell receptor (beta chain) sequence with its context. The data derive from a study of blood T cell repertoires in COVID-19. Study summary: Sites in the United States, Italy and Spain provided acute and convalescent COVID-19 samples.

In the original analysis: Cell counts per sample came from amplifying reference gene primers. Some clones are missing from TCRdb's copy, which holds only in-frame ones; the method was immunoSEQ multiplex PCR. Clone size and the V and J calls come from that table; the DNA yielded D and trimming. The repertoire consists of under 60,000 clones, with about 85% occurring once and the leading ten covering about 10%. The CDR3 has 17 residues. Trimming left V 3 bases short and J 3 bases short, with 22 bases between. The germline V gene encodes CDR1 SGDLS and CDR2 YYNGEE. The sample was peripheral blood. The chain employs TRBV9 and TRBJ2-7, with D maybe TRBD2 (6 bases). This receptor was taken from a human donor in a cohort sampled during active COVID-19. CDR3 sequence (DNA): TGTGCCAGCAGCGAGGCCCCCTTAGCGGCCGATGACTACGAGCAGTACTTC. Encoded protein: CASSEAPLAADDYEQYF.